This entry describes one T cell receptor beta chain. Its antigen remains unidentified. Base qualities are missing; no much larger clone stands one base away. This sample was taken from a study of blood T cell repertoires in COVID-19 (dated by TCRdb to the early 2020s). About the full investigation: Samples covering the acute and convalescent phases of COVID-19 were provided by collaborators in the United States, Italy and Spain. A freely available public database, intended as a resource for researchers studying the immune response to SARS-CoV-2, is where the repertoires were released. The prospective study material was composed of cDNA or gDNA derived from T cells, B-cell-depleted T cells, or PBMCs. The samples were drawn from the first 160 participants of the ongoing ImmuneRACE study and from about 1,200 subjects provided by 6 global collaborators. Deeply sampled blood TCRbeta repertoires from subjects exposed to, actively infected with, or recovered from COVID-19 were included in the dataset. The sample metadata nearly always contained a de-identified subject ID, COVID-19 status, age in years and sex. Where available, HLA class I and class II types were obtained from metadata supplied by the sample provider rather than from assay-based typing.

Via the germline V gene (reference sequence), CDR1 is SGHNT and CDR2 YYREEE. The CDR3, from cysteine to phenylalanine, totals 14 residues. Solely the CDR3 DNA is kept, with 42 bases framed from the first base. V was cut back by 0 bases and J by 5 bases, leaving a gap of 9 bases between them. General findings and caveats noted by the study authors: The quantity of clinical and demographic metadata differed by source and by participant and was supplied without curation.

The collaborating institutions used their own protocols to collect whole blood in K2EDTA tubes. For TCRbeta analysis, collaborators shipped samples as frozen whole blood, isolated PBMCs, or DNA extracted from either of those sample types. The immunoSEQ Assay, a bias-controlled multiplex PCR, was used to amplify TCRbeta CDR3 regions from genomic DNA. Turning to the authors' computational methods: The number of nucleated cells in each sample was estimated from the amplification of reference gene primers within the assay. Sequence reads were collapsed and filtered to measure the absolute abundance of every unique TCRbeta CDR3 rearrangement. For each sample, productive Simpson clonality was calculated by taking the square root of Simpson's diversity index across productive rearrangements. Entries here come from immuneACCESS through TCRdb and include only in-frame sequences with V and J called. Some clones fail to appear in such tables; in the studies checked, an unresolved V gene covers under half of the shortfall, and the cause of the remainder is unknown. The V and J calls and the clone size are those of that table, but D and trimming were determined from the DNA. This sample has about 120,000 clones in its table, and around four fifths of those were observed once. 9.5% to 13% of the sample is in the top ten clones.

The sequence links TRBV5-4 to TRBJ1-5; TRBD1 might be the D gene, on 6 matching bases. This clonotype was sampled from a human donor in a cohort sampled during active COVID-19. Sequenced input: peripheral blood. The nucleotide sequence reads TGTGCCAGCAGCTTGGAGGGGGAAGATCAGCCCCAGCATTTT. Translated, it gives CASSLEGEDQPQHF.